The 17 T cell receptor beta chains presented below share a single source sample, sequenced in a study of blood T cell repertoires in COVID-19. Sequenced by immunoSEQ multiplex PCR; TCRdb stores in-frame clones only, minus some. This table has about 26,000 clones, about 88% appearing once. Specimen: peripheral blood. These receptors were obtained from a man in his 70s with active COVID-19.

This chain uses TRBV7-9 with TRBJ1-5, with 7 bases identical to TRBD1. Unmatched junction bases numbered 6, after V lost 4 bases and J lost 3 bases. This CDR3 spans 15 amino acids. Germline V CDR1 and CDR2: SEHNR, FQNEAQ (reference sequence). The CDR3 DNA reads as TGTGCCAGCAGCTCAGGGGGGCGGGACAATCAGCCCCAGCATTTT. Translated: CASSSGGRDNQPQHF. The whole variable domain, filled in from reference TRBV7-9 and TRBJ1-5, reads DTGVSQNPRHKITKRGQNVTFRCDPISEHNRLYWYRQTLGQGPEFLTYFQNEAQLEKSRLLSDRFSAERPKGSFSTLEIQRTEQGDSAMYLCASSSGGRDNQPQHFGDGTRLSIL.

This CDR3 is CASSLTGDNSPLHF. The DNA for the CDR3 is TGTGCCAGTAGTCTCACAGGGGATAATTCACCCCTCCACTTT. V is TRBV19 and J is TRBJ1-6; TRBD1 matches at 7 bases. The junction had 3 bases not matched to a gene; V was cut back by 5 bases and J by 5 bases. The CDR3 contains 14 residues. From germline, CDR1 is LNHDA and CDR2 SQIVND (reference sequence).

The V gene is TRBV2, the J gene TRBJ1-4; the D is unclear. The CDR3 is made up of 12 amino acids. V lost 3 bases and J 10 bases, leaving 9 bases between the germline ends. Germline V gives CDR1 SNHLY, CDR2 FYNNEI. CDR3 nucleotides: TGTGCCAGCAGTGAGGCAGGAGGAAAACTGTTTTTT. This encodes CASSEAGGKLFF.

J is TRBJ2-1 and V is TRBV10-3; TRBD2 agrees at 11 bases. After removal of 2 bases from V and 3 bases from J, the junction contained 6 bases not matched to a gene. The germline gives CDR1 ENHRY, CDR2 SYGVKD. This CDR3 is built from 17 residues. CDR3 residues: CAISEVTSGKVYNEQFF. DNA of the CDR3: TGTGCCATCAGTGAGGTGACTAGCGGGAAGGTCTACAATGAGCAGTTCTTC.

This chain connects TRBV6-6 to TRBJ2-3, with 9 bases matching TRBD2. J was trimmed by 4 bases and V by 6 bases; bases with no gene match: 2. From germline, CDR1 is MNHNY and CDR2 SVGAGI (reference sequence). The CDR3 consists of 13 residues. The CDR3, as DNA: TGTGCCAGCAGCCGGACTAGCGCAGATACGCAGTATTTT. Its protein product is CASSRTSADTQYF.

This clone is labeled medium-sized. V is TRBV6-2 or TRBV6-3 and J is TRBJ2-5; 8 bases fit TRBD2. The CDR3 loop spans 18 amino acids. Germline V gene data show CDR1 as MNHEY and CDR2 as SVGEGT. V gave up 4 bases and J gave up 3 bases; unmatched junction bases: 16. CDR3 DNA sequence: TGTGCCAGCAGTTGCCGAAGGACTAGCCGGTGTCAAGAAGAGACCCAGTACTTC. Residues: CASSCRRTSRCQEETQYF.

This clone has a single count. The chain uses TRBV5-6 and TRBJ2-5, with D uncertain. Germline values: CDR1 SGHDT, CDR2 YYEEEE. With 2 bases removed from V and 5 bases from J, the gap between germline ends came to 10 bases. The CDR3 sequence is 13 residues long. The CDR3 spells CASSLRNGETQYF. The CDR3 DNA reads as TGTGCCAGCAGCTTAAGGAACGGGGAGACCCAGTACTTC. The whole variable domain, remainder taken from reference TRBV5-6 and TRBJ2-5, is DAGVTQSPTHLIKTRGQQVTLRCSPKSGHDTVSWYQQALGQGPQFIFQYYEEEERQRGNFPDRFSGHQFPNYSSELNVNALLLGDSALYLCASSLRNGETQYFGPGTRLLVL.

The chain carries TRBV27 and TRBJ2-1, with a weak D call TRBD2 (6 bases). The germline V and J ends were trimmed by 4 bases and 0 bases, with 13 bases remaining between them. Per germline, CDR1 MNHEY and CDR2 SMNVEV (reference sequence). The CDR3 spans 16 residues. The CDR3 nucleotides read TGTGCCAGCAGTTCTCTGGGGGGAAGCTCCTACAATGAGCAGTTCTTC. It specifies CASSSLGGSSYNEQFF.

The chain combines TRBV6-1 with TRBJ2-2, with D tentatively TRBD1 (5 bases). Per germline, CDR1 MNHNS and CDR2 SASEGT. Trimming took 3 bases from V and 2 from J, leaving 10 bases between them. The CDR3 spans 15 residues. In DNA form, the CDR3 reads TGTGCCAGCAGTGATCCCCAGGGCAACACCGGGGAGCTGTTTTTT. Its protein is CASSDPQGNTGELFF.

The gene calls are TRBV6-6 and TRBJ1-6; perhaps TRBD1 as D (5 bases). Germline V gene lookup returns CDR1 MNHNY and CDR2 SVGAGI (reference sequence). Trimming took off 4 bases at V and 7 bases at J, with 17 bases between the two ends. This CDR3 contains 16 residues. CDR3 amino acids: CASSLIQTDRNSPLHF. CDR3 in DNA: TGTGCCAGCAGTTTAATACAGACAGACCGAAATTCACCCCTCCACTTT.

J is TRBJ1-2 and V is TRBV18; TRBD1 might be the D (6 bases). The CDR3 is made up of 12 amino acids. Trimming cost V 2 bases and J 8 bases, with 9 bases left between them. Germline CDR1 KGHSH, CDR2 LQKENI. The CDR3 bases are TGTGCCAGCTCACCAGACAGGTCCGGCTACACCTTC. Translation gives CASSPDRSGYTF.

The rearrangement joins TRBV12-3 or TRBV12-4 to TRBJ1-5; D call uncertain. V gave up 0 bases and J gave up 7 bases, with 7 bases separating them. This CDR3 has 13 residues. The CDR3 is CASSLALGQPQHF. CDR3 sequence (DNA): TGTGCCAGCAGTTTAGCGCTAGGACAGCCCCAGCATTTT.

This clone was observed a single time. The V gene is TRBV6-1, the J gene TRBJ1-2, with D unclear. The CDR3 length is 13 residues. The germline V and J ends were trimmed by 3 bases and 2 bases, with 7 bases remaining between them. In germline, CDR1 is MNHNS, CDR2 SASEGT. In nucleotides, the CDR3 is TGTGCCAGCAGTGACCATGGCAACTATGGCTACACCTTC. It is translated as CASSDHGNYGYTF.

The chain joins TRBV20-1 to TRBJ2-7, with TRBD2 matching over 12 bases. The germline V gene encodes CDR1 DFQATT and CDR2 SNEGSKA (reference sequence). V was clipped by 3 bases and J by 4 bases; unmatched bases: 10. The CDR3 is made up of 16 amino acids. DNA for the CDR3: TGCAGTGCTAGTAACCCAGCTAGCGGGGGGGGGTACGAGCAGTACTTC. Residues: CSASNPASGGGYEQYF.

The rearrangement uses TRBV15 and TRBJ2-4; D might be TRBD2 (6 bases). From germline, CDR1 is LNHNV and CDR2 YYDKDF (reference sequence). V shed 0 bases and J shed 4 bases, with 10 bases lying between them. This CDR3 contains 15 residues. The CDR3 here is CATSRDGTPKNIQYF. The CDR3 nucleotides read TGTGCCACCAGCAGAGATGGGACTCCAAAAAACATTCAGTACTTC.

The rearrangement links TRBV12-3 or TRBV12-4 to TRBJ2-5; perhaps TRBD2 as D (5 bases). CDR3 length equals 11 residues. V was shortened by 5 bases and J by 5 bases, with 6 bases between the two germline ends. CDR3 in amino acids: CASSQRETQYF. The CDR3 DNA is TGTGCCAGCAGTCAGCGGGAGACCCAGTACTTC.

The genes are TRBV19 and TRBJ2-7, with 8 bases that match TRBD1. V was pared by 3 bases and J by 1 base, with 5 bases of the junction left unmatched. The germline gives CDR1 LNHDA, CDR2 SQIVND (reference sequence). This CDR3 spans 15 amino acids. The CDR3 DNA reads TGTGCCAGTAGTATCGACAGGGGCCCTTCCTACGAGCAGTACTTC. It yields the protein CASSIDRGPSYEQYF.